This entry lists 4 T cell receptor beta chains sequenced from one sample in a study of CD8+ T cells in alopecia areata. Investigators isolated RNA and reverse transcribed it into cDNA to act as the sequencing template. Repertoires were generated with immunoSEQ multiplex PCR, while TCRdb's copy carries only in-frame clones and drops some. The sample holds approximately 200,000 clones, 50% to 60% seen once. The treatment denotes: oral pan-JAK inhibitor, 5-10 mg twice daily. The sequencing here drew on CD4+ T cells sorted from blood, taken at week 4, from a patient treated with tofacitinib. Receptors originate from a human donor with alopecia areata.

This clone has a handful of counts. Mismatch with germline at one junction end may stem from a read error. J is TRBJ1-1 and V is TRBV27; D gene ambiguous. CDR3 length equals 9 residues. Germline V gives CDR1 MNHEY, CDR2 SMNVEV (reference sequence). CDR3 residues: CASSPCPTF. Written as DNA, the CDR3 is TGTGCCAGCAGTCCCTGCCCGACCTTT.

The J gene is TRBJ2-4, the V gene TRBV30, with no clear D. V was cut by 4 bases and J by 0 bases, with 13 bases left in between. This CDR3 spans 15 amino acids. Germline V gene data show CDR1 as GTSNPN and CDR2 as SVGIG (reference sequence). The CDR3 sequence is CAWTRNVLAKNIQYF. The CDR3 region has the DNA TGTGCCTGGACGAGGAATGTGCTAGCCAAAAACATTCAGTACTTC.

This chain uses TRBV4-1 with TRBJ2-5; possible D gene TRBD2, 6 bases. Trimming stripped 0 bases from V and 4 bases from J, with 15 bases between. This CDR3 region has 16 residues. The V gene's germline CDR1 is MGHRA and CDR2 YSYEKL. DNA of the CDR3: TGCGCCAGCAGCCAAGAAACGAGTGGAGGGCCAGAGACCCAGTACTTC. Translating it yields CASSQETSGGPETQYF.

The chain has TRBV11-2 and TRBJ2-5, with 8 nucleotides matching TRBD2. The length of the CDR3 is 16 residues. V was pared by 0 bases and J by 5 bases, with 8 bases of the junction left unmatched. Germline V gene sequence: CDR1 SGHAT, CDR2 FQNNGV. CDR3 sequence reads: CASSLDRSGSSETQYF. The CDR3 bases are TGTGCCAGCAGCTTAGATAGAAGCGGGAGCTCGGAGACCCAGTACTTC.